These 12 T cell receptor beta chains originate from one sample sequenced in a study of human versus mouse CDR3 diversity and MHC coevolution. Produced via immunoSEQ multiplex PCR; TCRdb's table is partial and in-frame only. The sample has about 81,000 clones; around 95% are singletons. Sequenced: naive CD4+ T cells from blood. Subset noted: CD45RO-negative CD62L-positive naive CD4 T cells. These receptors came from a person aged 25 to 69 in good health.

The chain has TRBV7-2 and TRBJ2-2, with D unresolved. CDR3 length equals 15 residues. V dropped 1 base and J dropped 1 base, with 7 bases sitting between them. Looked up from germline, CDR1 is SGHTA and CDR2 is FQGNSA. Here the CDR3 reads CASSLGLRNTGELFF. Here the CDR3 DNA reads TGTGCCAGCAGCTTAGGCCTTAGGAACACCGGGGAGCTGTTTTTT.

This chain links TRBV5-1 with TRBJ2-2, with 8 bases aligning to TRBD2. The CDR3 covers 16 residues. V shed 4 bases and J 1 base; nucleotides not matched to a gene: 6. Germline assignment: CDR1 SGHRS and CDR2 YFSETQ. The CDR3 reads CASSSSGTRNTGELFF. CDR3 DNA sequence: TGCGCCAGCAGCAGTTCCGGGACTAGGAACACCGGGGAGCTGTTTTTT.

This chain joins TRBV10-3 and TRBJ2-3; D may be TRBD2 (7 bases). In germline, CDR1 is ENHRY, CDR2 SYGVKD. The V end lost 7 bases, the J end lost 4 bases, and 12 bases lay between the germline ends. This CDR3 is 13 amino acids long. The CDR3 sequence is CAITEGGADTQYF. The CDR3 bases are TGTGCCATCACCGAGGGGGGGGCAGATACGCAGTATTTT.

The V gene is TRBV7-9, the J gene TRBJ1-1; 10 nucleotides line up with TRBD1. V was pared by 1 base and J by 2 bases, with 1 base of the junction left unmatched. The CDR3 length is 15 residues. The germline V gene encodes CDR1 SEHNR and CDR2 FQNEAQ (reference sequence). In DNA form, the CDR3 reads TGTGCCAGCAGCTTAGGGGACAGGGGAAACACTGAAGCTTTCTTT. This gives the protein CASSLGDRGNTEAFF.

This clone is a singleton in its sample. The V and J genes are TRBV27 and TRBJ1-5; the D gene is possibly TRBD1 (5 bases). Trimming shortened V by 3 bases and J by 3 bases, and 9 bases separated the two germline ends. CDR3 length: 14 amino acids. CDR1 and CDR2 from the germline V gene are MNHEY and SMNVEV (reference sequence). CDR3 bases: TGTGCCAGCAGTTTGGGGCATCCCAATCAGCCCCAGCATTTT. This translates into CASSLGHPNQPQHF.

The chain recombines TRBV2 with TRBJ2-1; 10 bases map to TRBD1. V shed 6 bases and J 9 bases; nucleotides not matched to a gene: 5. The CDR3 is 13 residues long. Germline assignment: CDR1 SNHLY and CDR2 FYNNEI. The DNA of the CDR3 is TGTGCCAGCAGCGGGACAGGGGCGGTTGAGCAGTTCTTC. It is translated as CASSGTGAVEQFF.

CDR3 sequence (DNA): TGTGCCAGTGGTGGGAGCGGGAGCTCCTACAATGAGCAGTTCTTC. It encodes CASGGSGSSYNEQFF. The chain is built from TRBV19 and TRBJ2-1; the match to TRBD2 covers 8 bases. CDR3 size: 15 residues. Trimming cost V 8 bases and J 0 bases; bases outside gene matches: 6. From germline, CDR1 is LNHDA and CDR2 SQIVND (reference sequence).

The chain uses TRBV29-1 and TRBJ2-5; 8 bases align to TRBD1. J was trimmed by 6 bases and V by 4 bases; bases with no gene match: 7. The CDR3 contains 13 residues. Germline V CDR1 and CDR2: SQVTM, ANQGSEA. The DNA of the CDR3 is TGCAGCGTTGTCCAGGGGGCTATAAAGACCCAGTACTTC. Translated: CSVVQGAIKTQYF.

The rearrangement joins TRBV5-6 to TRBJ2-7, with 9 bases aligning to TRBD1. The J segment lost 1 base and the V segment lost 4 bases, leaving 6 bases of the junction unmatched. The V gene's germline CDR1 is SGHDT and CDR2 YYEEEE. CDR3 length equals 15 residues. This CDR3 reads CASSTNGQGSYEQYF. The CDR3 coding sequence is TGTGCCAGCAGCACCAACGGACAGGGGTCCTACGAGCAGTACTTC.

The chain recombines TRBV27 with TRBJ2-7, with D hard to call. CDR3 length: 14 amino acids. Per germline, CDR1 MNHEY and CDR2 SMNVEV (reference sequence). Trimming removed 2 bases from V and 0 bases from J, with 8 bases in between. The CDR3 loop is CASSLNPDSYEQYF. In DNA form, the CDR3 reads TGTGCCAGCAGTTTAAACCCAGACTCCTACGAGCAGTACTTC.

The rearrangement joins TRBV27 to TRBJ1-6; D remains ambiguous. The germline gives CDR1 MNHEY, CDR2 SMNVEV (reference sequence). This CDR3 contains 12 residues. Trimming cost V 3 bases and J 7 bases, with 4 bases left between them. This CDR3 reads CASSFSNSPLHF. In nucleotides, the CDR3 is TGTGCCAGCAGTTTTTCGAATTCACCCCTCCACTTT.

The gene calls are TRBV11-2 and TRBJ2-5, with TRBD1 identical over 7 bases. The DNA matches TRBJ2-7 better at its end, which makes the J call doubtful. Germline CDR1 and CDR2: SGHAT and FQNNGV. The CDR3 contains 14 residues. CDR3 region: CASSPPGQSYEQYF. DNA of the CDR3: TGTGCCAGCAGCCCTCCGGGACAGTCCTACGAGCAGTACTTC.